What follows describes a single TCR beta chain. The antigen is undetermined. V was cut by 6 bases and J by 5 bases, with 11 bases left in between. CDR3 length: 12 amino acids. The data originate from a study of T-cell memory formation after mild COVID-19. Study-wide context: For the most part, TCR clusters were specific to one donor.

5'RACE primed at constant segments yielded TCR alpha and TCR beta cDNA libraries bearing sample barcodes and UMIs. TCRdb called the 5' RACE reads again in MiXCR, with one record for every CDR3 protein. The sample includes 290,000 or so distinct CDR3 sequences, roughly 19% of them seen just once. Findings and caveats of the study: Balance between CD4 and CD8 was seen in clones contracting day 15 to 85, and a CD4+ lean was seen in later expanders.

What was sequenced was PBMCs or a T cell subset sorted from them (not recorded which). The rearrangement uses TRBV12-3 or TRBV12-4 and TRBJ2-7; no definite D call. The clonotype comes from a man in his late teens or twenties who had mild COVID-19 (a few samples of this study predate the infection). Cell type and time point are not known. Here the CDR3 reads CASSHLGNEQYF. The CDR3 nucleotides read TGTGCCAGCAGCCACCTGGGGAACGAGCAGTACTTC.